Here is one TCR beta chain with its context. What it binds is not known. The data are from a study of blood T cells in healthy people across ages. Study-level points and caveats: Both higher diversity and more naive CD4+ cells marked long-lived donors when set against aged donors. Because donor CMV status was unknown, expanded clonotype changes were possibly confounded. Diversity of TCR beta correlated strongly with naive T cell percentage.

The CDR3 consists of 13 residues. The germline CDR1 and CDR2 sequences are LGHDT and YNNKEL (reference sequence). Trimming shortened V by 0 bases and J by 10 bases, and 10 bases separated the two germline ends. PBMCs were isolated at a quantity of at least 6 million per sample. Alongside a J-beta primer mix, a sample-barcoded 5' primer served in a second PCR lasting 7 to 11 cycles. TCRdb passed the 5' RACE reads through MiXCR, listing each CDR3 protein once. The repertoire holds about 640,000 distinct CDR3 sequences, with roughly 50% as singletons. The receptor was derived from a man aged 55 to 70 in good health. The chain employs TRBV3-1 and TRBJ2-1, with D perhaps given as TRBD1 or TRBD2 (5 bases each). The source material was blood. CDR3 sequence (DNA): TGTGCCAGCAGCCAAGATTATAGGGACGAGCAGTTCTTC. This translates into CASSQDYRDEQFF.